This T cell receptor beta chain was captured in a study of radiotherapy plus CTLA-4 blockade in lung cancer. For this clone: Antigen: not known.

This CDR3 spans 15 amino acids. V was trimmed by 0 bases and J by 3 bases, leaving 11 bases between them. Germline CDR1 reads KGHSH; CDR2 reads LQKENI. Study conclusions and caveats: Early clone dynamics of blood T cells, plus interferon-beta, reportedly predicted response best. There was expansion of tumor-derived TCR clones in blood after radiotherapy plus ipilimumab.

Here immunoSEQ multiplex PCR was the method, and the copy in TCRdb shows in-frame clones only, minus some. Here the sample spans 45,000 or so clones, about 88% being singletons. V and J are TRBV18 and TRBJ2-5; D not certain. The sample consisted of peripheral blood, taken from a patient treated with radiotherapy plus ipilimumab. The TCR sequence derives from a human donor with non-small cell lung cancer whose response to radiotherapy plus ipilimumab could not be evaluated. The CDR3: CASSPPARSKETQYF. CDR3 coding DNA: TGTGCCAGCTCACCACCCGCCCGGTCTAAAGAGACCCAGTACTTC.